The present TCR beta chain was sequenced within a study of cytomegalovirus exposure and HLA in healthy donors. Study-level background: Earlier results showed approximately 110 million unique TCR beta sequences derived from approximately 170 million T cells. General observations from the study: Common viral pathogens were later found to be apparently linked to several of the most significant clusters.

13 Jbeta primers and 60 Vbeta primers were used for the PCR. Assay used: immunoSEQ multiplex PCR; TCRdb lists only in-frame clones, some missing. This sample yields approximately 210,000 clones, of which 77% are seen a single time; 2.1% belongs to the top ten. This clone was picked up one time. What it recognizes is unknown. Relative to the germline gene, one junction end is altered; a read error may explain this. The CDR3 loop spans 16 amino acids. Germline values: CDR1 SGHTA, CDR2 FQGTGA. The source is a woman aged 25-40 years in good health and CMV-seropositive. The chain links TRBV7-3 to TRBJ1-3, with a tentative D call TRBD1 (5 bases). The sample comprised PBMCs. CDR3 nucleotides: TGTGCCAGCAGCTTAAAGGGACCTCAGGGAGGAGACACCATACATTTT. Translated, it gives CASSLKGPQGGDTIHF. The complete variable domain, with remaining parts taken from reference TRBV7-3 and TRBJ1-3, reads GAGVSQTPSNKVTEKGKYVELRCDPISGHTALYWYRQSLGQGPEFLIYFQGTGAADDSGLPNDRFFAVRPEGSVSTLKIQRTERGDSAVYLCASSLKGPQGGDTIHFGEGSWLTVV.